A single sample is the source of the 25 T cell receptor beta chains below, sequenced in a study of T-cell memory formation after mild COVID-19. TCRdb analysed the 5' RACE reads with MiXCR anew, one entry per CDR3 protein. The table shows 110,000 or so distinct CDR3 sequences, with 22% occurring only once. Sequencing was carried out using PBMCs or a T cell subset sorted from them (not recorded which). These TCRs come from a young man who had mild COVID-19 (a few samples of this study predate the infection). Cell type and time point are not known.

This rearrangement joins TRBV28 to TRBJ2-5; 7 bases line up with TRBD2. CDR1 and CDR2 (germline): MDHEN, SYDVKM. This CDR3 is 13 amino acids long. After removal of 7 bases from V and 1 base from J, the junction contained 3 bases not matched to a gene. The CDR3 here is CASMGGFQETQYF. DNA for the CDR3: TGTGCCAGCATGGGAGGGTTCCAAGAGACCCAGTACTTC.

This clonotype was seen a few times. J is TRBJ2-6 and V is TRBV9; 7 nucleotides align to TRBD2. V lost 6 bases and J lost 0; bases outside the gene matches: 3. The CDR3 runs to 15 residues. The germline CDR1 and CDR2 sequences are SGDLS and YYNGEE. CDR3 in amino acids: CASTGGGSGANVLTF. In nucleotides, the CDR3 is TGTGCCAGCACCGGCGGGGGCTCTGGGGCCAACGTCCTGACTTTC.

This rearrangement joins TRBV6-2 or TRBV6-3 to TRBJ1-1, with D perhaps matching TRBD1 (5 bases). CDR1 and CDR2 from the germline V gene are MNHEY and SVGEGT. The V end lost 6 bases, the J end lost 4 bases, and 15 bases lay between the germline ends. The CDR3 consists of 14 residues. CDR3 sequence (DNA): TGTGCCAGCAGCCGGGACGGGCTTGCCACTGAAGCTTTCTTT. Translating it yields CASSRDGLATEAFF.

CDR3 amino acids: CASSVSGTQETQYF. DNA for the CDR3: TGTGCCAGCAGCGTGTCCGGGACGCAAGAGACCCAGTACTTC. This chain connects TRBV7-9 to TRBJ2-5; D possibly uses TRBD1 or TRBD2 (5 bases each). This CDR3 contains 14 residues. CDR1 SEHNR and CDR2 FQNEAQ come from the germline V gene (reference sequence). V lost 5 bases and J lost 2, with 12 bases in between. The entire variable domain, with the rest obtained from reference TRBV7-9 and TRBJ2-5, is as follows: DTGVSQNPRHKITKRGQNVTFRCDPISEHNRLYWYRQTLGQGPEFLTYFQNEAQLEKSRLLSDRFSAERPKGSFSTLEIQRTEQGDSAMYLCASSVSGTQETQYFGPGTRLLVL.

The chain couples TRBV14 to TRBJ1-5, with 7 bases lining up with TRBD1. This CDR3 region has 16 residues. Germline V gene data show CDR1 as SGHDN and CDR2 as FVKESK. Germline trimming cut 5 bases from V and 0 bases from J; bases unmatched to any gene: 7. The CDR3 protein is CASSELDRDSNQPQHF. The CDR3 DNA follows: TGTGCCAGCAGCGAACTCGACAGGGATAGCAATCAGCCCCAGCATTTT.

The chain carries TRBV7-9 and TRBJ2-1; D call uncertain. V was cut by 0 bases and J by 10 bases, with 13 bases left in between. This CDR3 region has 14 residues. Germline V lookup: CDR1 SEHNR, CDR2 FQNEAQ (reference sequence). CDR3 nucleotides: TGTGCCAGCAGCTTAGCAGGTCTCCCGACCGAGCAGTTCTTC. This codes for CASSLAGLPTEQFF.

As DNA, the CDR3 is TGTGCCAGCAGTTACTCGATCGAACGGGGGAGAGAGACCCAGTACTTC. Its translation: CASSYSIERGRETQYF. V and J are TRBV6-2 or TRBV6-3 and TRBJ2-5; D possibly corresponds to TRBD2 (6 bases). Trimming removed 0 bases from V and 4 bases from J, with 15 bases in between. CDR3 length equals 16 residues. Germline-derived CDR1 and CDR2 are MNHEY and SVGEGT.

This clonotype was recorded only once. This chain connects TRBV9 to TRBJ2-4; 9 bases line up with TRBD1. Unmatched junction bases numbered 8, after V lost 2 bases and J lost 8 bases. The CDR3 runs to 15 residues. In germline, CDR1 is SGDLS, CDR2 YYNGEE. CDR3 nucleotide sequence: TGTGCCAGCAGCGTGGGGGACAGGGCGTTGGACATTCAGTACTTC. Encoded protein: CASSVGDRALDIQYF.

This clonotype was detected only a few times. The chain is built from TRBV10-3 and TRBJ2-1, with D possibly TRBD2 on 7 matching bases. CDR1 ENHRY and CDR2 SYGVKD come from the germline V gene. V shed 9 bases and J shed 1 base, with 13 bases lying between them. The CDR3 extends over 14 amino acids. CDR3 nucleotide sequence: TGTGCCATAGACCGGGGGGCGTCCTACAATGAGCAGTTCTTC. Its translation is CAIDRGASYNEQFF.

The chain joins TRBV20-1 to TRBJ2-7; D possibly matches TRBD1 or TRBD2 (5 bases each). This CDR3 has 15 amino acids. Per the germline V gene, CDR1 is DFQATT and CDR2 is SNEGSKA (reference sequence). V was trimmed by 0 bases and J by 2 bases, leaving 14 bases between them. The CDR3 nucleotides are TGCAGTGCTAGAGATGGACTTGGGGCGGCCTACGAGCAGTACTTC. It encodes CSARDGLGAAYEQYF.

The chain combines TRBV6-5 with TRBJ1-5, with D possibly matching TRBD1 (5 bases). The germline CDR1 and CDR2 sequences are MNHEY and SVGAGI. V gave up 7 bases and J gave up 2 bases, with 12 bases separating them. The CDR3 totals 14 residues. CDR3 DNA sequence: TGTGCCAGCACTGCGGGGCAGGGCAATCAGCCCCAGCATTTT. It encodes CASTAGQGNQPQHF.

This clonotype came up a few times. The CDR3 sequence: CASRQGGSTDTQYF. The CDR3 nucleotides read TGTGCCAGCCGACAGGGAGGGAGCACAGATACGCAGTATTTT. The gene calls are TRBV7-9 and TRBJ2-3; either TRBD1 or TRBD2 may supply D (7 bases each). Germline V lookup: CDR1 SEHNR, CDR2 FQNEAQ (reference sequence). Trimming left V 8 bases short and J 0 bases short, with 12 bases between. CDR3 size: 14 residues.

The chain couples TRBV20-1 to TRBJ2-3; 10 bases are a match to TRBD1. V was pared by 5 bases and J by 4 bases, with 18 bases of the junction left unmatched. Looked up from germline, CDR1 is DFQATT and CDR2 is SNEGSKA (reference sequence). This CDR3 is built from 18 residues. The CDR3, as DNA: TGCAGTGCTCGTATCCCCCGGGACAGGGGTTTTAGGGCAGATACGCAGTATTTT. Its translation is CSARIPRDRGFRADTQYF.

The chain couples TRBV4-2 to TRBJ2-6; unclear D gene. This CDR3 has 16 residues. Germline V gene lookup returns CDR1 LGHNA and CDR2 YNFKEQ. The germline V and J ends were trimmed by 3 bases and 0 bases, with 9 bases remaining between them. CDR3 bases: TGTGCCAGCAGCCAGCTCAAGATCTCTGGGGCCAACGTCCTGACTTTC. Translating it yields CASSQLKISGANVLTF.

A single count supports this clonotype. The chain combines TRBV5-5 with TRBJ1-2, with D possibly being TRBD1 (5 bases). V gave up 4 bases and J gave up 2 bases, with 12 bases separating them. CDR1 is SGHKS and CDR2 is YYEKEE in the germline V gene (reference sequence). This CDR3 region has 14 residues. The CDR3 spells CASSPRDANYGYTF. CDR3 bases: TGTGCCAGCAGCCCCAGGGACGCCAACTATGGCTACACCTTC.

This chain's CDR3 is CSVEDSNYGYTF. In DNA, the CDR3 is TGCAGCGTTGAAGATTCTAACTATGGCTACACCTTC. This chain joins TRBV29-1 and TRBJ1-2, with D uncertain. This CDR3 spans 12 amino acids. In germline, CDR1 is SQVTM, CDR2 ANQGSEA. Trimming took 0 bases from V and 0 from J, leaving 2 bases between them.

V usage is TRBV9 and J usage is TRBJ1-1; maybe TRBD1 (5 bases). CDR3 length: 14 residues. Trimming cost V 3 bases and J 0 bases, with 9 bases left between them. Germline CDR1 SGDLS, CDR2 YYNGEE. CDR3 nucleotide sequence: TGTGCCAGCAGCGCGGACACCTTGAACACTGAAGCTTTCTTT. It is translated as CASSADTLNTEAFF.

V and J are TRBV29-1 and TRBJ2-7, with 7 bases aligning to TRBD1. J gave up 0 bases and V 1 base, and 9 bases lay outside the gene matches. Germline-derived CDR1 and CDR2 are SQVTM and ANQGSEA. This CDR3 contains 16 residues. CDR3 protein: CSVEVPDRDDSYEQYF. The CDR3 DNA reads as TGCAGCGTTGAAGTTCCAGACAGGGACGACTCCTACGAGCAGTACTTC.

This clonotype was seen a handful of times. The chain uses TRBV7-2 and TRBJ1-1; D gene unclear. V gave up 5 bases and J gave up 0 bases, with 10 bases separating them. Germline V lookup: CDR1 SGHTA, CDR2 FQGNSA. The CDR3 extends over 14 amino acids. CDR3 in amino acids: CASSPRSLNTEAFF. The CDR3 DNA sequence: TGTGCCAGCAGCCCTCGCTCCTTGAACACTGAAGCTTTCTTT. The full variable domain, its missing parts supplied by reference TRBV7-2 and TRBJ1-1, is GAGVSQSPSNKVTEKGKDVELRCDPISGHTALYWYRQSLGQGLEFLIYFQGNSAPDKSGLPSDRFSAERTGGSVSTLTIQRTQQEDSAVYLCASSPRSLNTEAFFGQGTRLTVV.

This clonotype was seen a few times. DNA of the CDR3: TGCAGCGTTCTCTCCGGCAATTCGGAGGACACCATATATTTT. It encodes CSVLSGNSEDTIYF. The rearrangement uses TRBV29-1 and TRBJ1-3, with unresolved D. Trimming removed 5 bases from V and 8 bases from J, with 19 bases in between. The CDR3 is made up of 14 amino acids. Germline V gives CDR1 SQVTM, CDR2 ANQGSEA.

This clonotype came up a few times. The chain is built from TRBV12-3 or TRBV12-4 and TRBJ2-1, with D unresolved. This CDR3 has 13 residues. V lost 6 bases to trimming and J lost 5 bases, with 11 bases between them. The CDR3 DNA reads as TGTGCCAGCAGATACGACTGGGACAATGAGCAGTTCTTC. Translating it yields CASRYDWDNEQFF.

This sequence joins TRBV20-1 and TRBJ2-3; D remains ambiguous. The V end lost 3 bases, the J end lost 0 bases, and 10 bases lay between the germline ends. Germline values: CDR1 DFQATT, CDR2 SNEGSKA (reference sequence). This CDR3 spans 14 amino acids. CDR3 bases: TGCAGTGCTAGCGCATTCGATAGCACAGATACGCAGTATTTT. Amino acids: CSASAFDSTDTQYF.

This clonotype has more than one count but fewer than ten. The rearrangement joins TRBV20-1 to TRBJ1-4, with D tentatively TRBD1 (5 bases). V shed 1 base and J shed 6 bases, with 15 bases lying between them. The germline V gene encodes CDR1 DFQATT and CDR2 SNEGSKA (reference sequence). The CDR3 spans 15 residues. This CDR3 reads CSARAVFQGDEKLFF. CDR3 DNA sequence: TGCAGTGCTAGAGCGGTCTTCCAGGGAGATGAAAAACTGTTTTTT.

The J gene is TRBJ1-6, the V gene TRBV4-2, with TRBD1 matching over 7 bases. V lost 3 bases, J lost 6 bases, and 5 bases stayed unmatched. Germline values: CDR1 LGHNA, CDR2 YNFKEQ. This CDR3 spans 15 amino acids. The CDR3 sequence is CASSHVGQTNSPLHF. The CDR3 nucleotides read TGTGCCAGCAGCCACGTGGGACAGACTAATTCACCCCTCCACTTT.

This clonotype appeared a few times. The CDR3 DNA is TGTGCCAGTAGTAAGAAGTACACTGAAGCTTTCTTT. Amino acid sequence: CASSKKYTEAFF. The V gene is TRBV19, the J gene TRBJ1-1; D uncertain. With 4 bases removed from V and 3 bases from J, the gap between germline ends came to 6 bases. The germline V gene has CDR1 LNHDA and CDR2 SQIVND (reference sequence). The CDR3 totals 12 residues.